The sequence of this T cell receptor (beta chain) was determined in a study of tumor-infiltrating lymphocytes in oesophageal squamous cell carcinoma. Comment on this clonotype: The CDR3 ends on some other residue instead of the conserved phenylalanine or tryptophan, so this is likely a read error. The DNA is omitted, as the CDR3 cannot be located on it reliably, and the CDR3 follows TCRdb's listing.

One entry per CDR3 protein, called by TCRdb with MiXCR from the PCR reads. The sample has about 21,000 distinct CDR3 sequences, approximately 40% seen once. Germline CDR1 reads SGHVT; CDR2 reads SQSDAQ. The CDR3 is 18 amino acids long, termini counted. The genes are TRBV7-4 and TRBJ2-5; the tabulated D call, TRBD2, remains unverified against the DNA. Sequenced input: esophageal tumor tissue. The source of this sequence is a male donor with esophageal squamous cell carcinoma. Here the CDR3 reads CASSLPGHPLNYGYTFGS.